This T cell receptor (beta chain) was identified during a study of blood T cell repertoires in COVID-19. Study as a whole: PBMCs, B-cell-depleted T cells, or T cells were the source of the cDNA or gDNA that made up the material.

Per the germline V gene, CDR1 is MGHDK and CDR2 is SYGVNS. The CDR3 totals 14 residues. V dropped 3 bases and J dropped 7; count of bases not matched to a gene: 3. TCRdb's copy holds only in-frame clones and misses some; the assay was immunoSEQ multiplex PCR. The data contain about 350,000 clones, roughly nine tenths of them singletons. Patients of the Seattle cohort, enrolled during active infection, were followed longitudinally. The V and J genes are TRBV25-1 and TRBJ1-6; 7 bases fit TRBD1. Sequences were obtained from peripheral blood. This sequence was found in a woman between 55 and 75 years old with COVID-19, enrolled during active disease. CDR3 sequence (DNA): TGTGCCAGCAGTGATACAGGGGAGAATTCACCCCTCCACTTT. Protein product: CASSDTGENSPLHF.